This T cell receptor beta chain was captured in a study of T cells in localized non-small cell lung cancer. Clones were sequenced by immunoSEQ multiplex PCR, and TCRdb holds only the in-frame ones, with some missing. The sample holds about 40,000 clones; around 87% are singletons and the top ten take roughly 3.6%. Regarding the study as a whole: Among blood samples, higher T cell density accompanied longer overall survival.

This clone has only one observation. Its target is not known. The V end was cut by 4 bases, the J end by 9 bases, with 7 bases between. This CDR3 has 12 residues. CDR1 is MNHNS, CDR2 SASEGT, per germline. This clonotype was obtained from a man aged 18 to 49 with stage I lung adenocarcinoma. This chain uses TRBV6-1 with TRBJ1-6; D is undetermined. The material was peripheral blood, obtained before any cancer treatment. The CDR3 here is CASSASVSPLHF. CDR3 nucleotides: TGTGCCAGCAGTGCCTCGGTTTCACCCCTCCACTTT.